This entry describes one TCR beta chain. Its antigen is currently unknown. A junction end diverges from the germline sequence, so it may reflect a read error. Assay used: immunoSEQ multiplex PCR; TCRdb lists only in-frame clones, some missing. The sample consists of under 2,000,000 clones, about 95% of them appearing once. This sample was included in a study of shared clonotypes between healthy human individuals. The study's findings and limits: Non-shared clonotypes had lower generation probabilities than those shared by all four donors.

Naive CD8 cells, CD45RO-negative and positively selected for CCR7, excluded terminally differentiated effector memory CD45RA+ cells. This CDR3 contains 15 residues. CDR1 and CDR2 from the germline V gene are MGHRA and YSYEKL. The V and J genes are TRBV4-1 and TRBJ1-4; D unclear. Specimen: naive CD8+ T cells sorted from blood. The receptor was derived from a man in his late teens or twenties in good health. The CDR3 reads CASSQDLMAGSSCLF. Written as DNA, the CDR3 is TGCGCCAGCAGCCAAGATCTGATGGCGGGCTCTAGTTGCCTTTTT.